This T cell receptor beta chain was documented in a study of blood T cell repertoires in COVID-19. There are a few counts of this clone. TCRdb keeps only in-frame clones here, not all; method: immunoSEQ multiplex PCR. The table records some 260,000 clones, more than 65% of them present only once. Trimming cost V 0 bases and J 6 bases, with 8 bases left between them. The CDR3 has 13 amino acids. CDR1 and CDR2 from the germline V gene are SGHDN and FVKESK. What was sequenced was peripheral blood. V gene TRBV14 combines with J gene TRBJ2-5; D may be TRBD1 (6 bases). The TCR originated in a woman between 18 and 29 years old with acute or convalescent COVID-19. CDR3 in DNA: TGTGCCAGCAGCCAAGACAGGGGACAGACCCAGTACTTC. Protein: CASSQDRGQTQYF.